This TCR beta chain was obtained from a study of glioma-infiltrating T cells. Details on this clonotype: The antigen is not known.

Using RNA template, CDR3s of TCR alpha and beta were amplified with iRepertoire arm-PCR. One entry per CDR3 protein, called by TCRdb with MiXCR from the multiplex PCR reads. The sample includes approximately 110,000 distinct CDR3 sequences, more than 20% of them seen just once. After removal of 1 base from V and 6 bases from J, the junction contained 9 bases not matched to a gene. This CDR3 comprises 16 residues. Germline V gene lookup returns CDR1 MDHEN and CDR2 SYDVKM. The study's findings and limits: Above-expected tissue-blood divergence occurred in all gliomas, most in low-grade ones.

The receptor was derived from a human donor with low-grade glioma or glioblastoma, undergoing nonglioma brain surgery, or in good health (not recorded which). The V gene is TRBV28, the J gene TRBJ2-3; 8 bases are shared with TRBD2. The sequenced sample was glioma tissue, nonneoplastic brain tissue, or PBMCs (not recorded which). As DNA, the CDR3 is TGTGCCAGCAGTTTATCGTCTAGCGGGTCGCTCGATACGCAGTATTTT. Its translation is CASSLSSSGSLDTQYF.